Shown below are 25 T cell receptor beta chains from a single sample sequenced in a study of CD8+CD57+ T cells in acquired aplastic anemia listed by TCRdb under 2018. TCRdb records Illumina HiSeq 2000 as the sequencer. Profiling of TCR beta VDJ combinations and CDR3 sequences used genomic DNA as the template. TCRdb reran the public reads through fastp at Q25 and MiXCR, keeping productive beta chains. Every CDR3 protein is listed once, alongside the most common genes and DNA of its rows. For this sample the table gives more than 150,000 distinct CDR3 sequences, of which around three fifths were detected only once. The ten biggest clones cover 46% of the sample. The material sequenced was sorted CD4+, CD8+, or CD8+CD57+ T cells (not recorded which) from PBMCs. These TCRs come from a human donor with severe aplastic anemia or a healthy control (not recorded which).

The chain uses TRBV9 and TRBJ1-2; D perhaps matches TRBD1 (6 bases). With 3 bases removed from V and 4 bases from J, the gap between germline ends came to 13 bases. The CDR3 is made up of 14 amino acids. Germline V lookup: CDR1 SGDLS, CDR2 YYNGEE. CDR3 sequence (DNA): TGTGCCAGCAGCGAGGGGGAGGGACGCTATGGCTACACCTTC. Its protein is CASSEGEGRYGYTF.

The chain has TRBV19 and TRBJ1-1; 7 positions match TRBD1. Trimming at V came to 2 bases and at J to 3 bases, leaving 12 bases not matched to a gene. This CDR3 has 17 residues. In germline, CDR1 is LNHDA, CDR2 SQIVND (reference sequence). The CDR3 protein is CASSIWDSQGMYTEAFF. The CDR3 DNA sequence: TGTGCCAGTAGTATATGGGATTCACAGGGGATGTACACTGAAGCTTTCTTT.

Many counts were recorded for this clonotype. The genes are TRBV19 and TRBJ1-6; D may be TRBD1 (6 bases). Between the trimmed V and J ends, which lost 5 bases and 10 bases, there was a span of 12 bases. Looked up from germline, CDR1 is LNHDA and CDR2 is SQIVND (reference sequence). CDR3 length: 13 amino acids. The CDR3 region is CASSASGGSPLHF. Here the CDR3 DNA reads TGTGCCAGTAGTGCGTCCGGGGGCTCACCCCTCCACTTT.

This clonotype was observed many times. The genes are TRBV7-3 and TRBJ1-6; 8 bases line up with TRBD1. The trim removed 2 bases at V and 5 bases at J, leaving 5 bases unmatched. This CDR3 is built from 16 residues. Germline V gene data show CDR1 as SGHTA and CDR2 as FQGTGA. The CDR3 DNA follows: TGTGCCAGCAGCTTAGCAGGGGGCCTGAATAATTCACCCCTCCACTTT. Translation: CASSLAGGLNNSPLHF. Based on the CDR3 plus reference TRBV7-3 and TRBJ1-6, the full variable domain is GAGVSQTPSNKVTEKGKYVELRCDPISGHTALYWYRQSLGQGPEFLIYFQGTGAADDSGLPNDRFFAVRPEGSVSTLKIQRTERGDSAVYLCASSLAGGLNNSPLHFGNGTRLTVT.

The chain couples TRBV7-2 to TRBJ2-7; unclear D gene. This CDR3 is 13 amino acids long. The germline V gene has CDR1 SGHTA and CDR2 FQGNSA. V was cut by 8 bases and J by 5 bases, with 16 bases left in between. The CDR3 sequence: CASQNSGRNEQYF. CDR3 coding DNA: TGTGCCAGCCAAAACTCGGGTAGGAACGAGCAGTACTTC.

This sequence joins TRBV19 and TRBJ1-3; unclear D gene. The CDR3 has 14 amino acids. CDR1 is LNHDA, CDR2 SQIVND, per germline (reference sequence). V lost 9 bases and J 0 bases, leaving 12 bases between the germline ends. Written as DNA, the CDR3 is TGTGCCAGCGCCCTCCGTCACTCTGGAAACACCATATATTTT. Its protein is CASALRHSGNTIYF.

Here the CDR3 DNA reads TGTGCCAGCAGCCCTCCGACCTCCTACGAGCAGTACTTC. The encoded protein is CASSPPTSYEQYF. V and J are TRBV5-4 and TRBJ2-7; D call uncertain. Trimming took off 4 bases at V and 0 bases at J, with 8 bases between the two ends. The CDR3 covers 13 residues. In germline, CDR1 is SGHNT, CDR2 YYREEE (reference sequence).

The V gene is TRBV5-4, the J gene TRBJ2-3, with 8 bases fitting TRBD2. V shed 0 bases, J shed 0 bases, and the junction held 12 bases outside the gene matches. Germline V gene data show CDR1 as SGHNT and CDR2 as YYREEE (reference sequence). The CDR3 totals 19 residues. CDR3 nucleotides: TGTGCCAGCAGCTTGGCCGTCCGGGGGGGCCATACAAGCACAGATACGCAGTATTTT. Amino acids: CASSLAVRGGHTSTDTQYF.

The chain combines TRBV2 with TRBJ2-3; 7 nucleotides line up with TRBD1. This CDR3 comprises 15 residues. Germline CDR1 reads SNHLY; CDR2 reads FYNNEI. V lost 3 bases to trimming and J lost 5 bases; unmatched junction nucleotides: 8. The CDR3 sequence is CASSDWGQQGDTQYF. The CDR3 DNA follows: TGTGCCAGCAGTGACTGGGGACAGCAGGGAGATACGCAGTATTTT.

The chain recombines TRBV6-6 with TRBJ1-6; D is undetermined. Germline values: CDR1 MNHNY, CDR2 SVGAGI (reference sequence). Trimming cost V 2 bases and J 5 bases, with 16 bases left between them. CDR3 length: 17 amino acids. CDR3 nucleotide sequence: TGTGCCAGCAGTTACATCGTAACGGGGAGGGATAATTCACCCCTCCACTTT. Protein product: CASSYIVTGRDNSPLHF.

This clonotype has only one observation. This chain uses TRBV7-9 with TRBJ2-5; TRBD1 matches at 12 bases. The germline gives CDR1 SEHNR, CDR2 FQNEAQ (reference sequence). The CDR3 has 15 amino acids. Trimming cost V 6 bases and J 7 bases; bases outside gene matches: 9. The CDR3 spells CASRTGTGGVGTQYF. The CDR3 bases are TGTGCCAGCAGAACCGGGACAGGGGGCGTTGGGACCCAGTACTTC.

This clonotype was detected ten times or more. This chain uses TRBV19 with TRBJ1-4; no firm D call. This CDR3 is 19 amino acids long. From germline, CDR1 is LNHDA and CDR2 SQIVND (reference sequence). Trimming cost V 3 bases and J 8 bases, with 28 bases left between them. CDR3 in DNA: TGTGCCAGTAGTATTCGGCCAGGCAGGATTTCGAAAGGGAAGGAAAAACTGTTTTTT. Translated: CASSIRPGRISKGKEKLFF.

This clonotype was seen many times. The genes are TRBV9 and TRBJ1-2; D is uncertain. Trimming shortened V by 0 bases and J by 2 bases, and 11 bases separated the two germline ends. The V gene's germline CDR1 is SGDLS and CDR2 YYNGEE. This CDR3 spans 15 amino acids. The CDR3 bases are TGTGCCAGCAGCGTAGAACTCAGCACCAACTATGGCTACACCTTC. Protein sequence: CASSVELSTNYGYTF.

The rearrangement joins TRBV20-1 to TRBJ2-5; TRBD2 agrees at 11 bases. This CDR3 contains 16 residues. The trim removed 0 bases at V and 0 bases at J, leaving 3 bases unmatched. Per the germline V gene, CDR1 is DFQATT and CDR2 is SNEGSKA (reference sequence). DNA for the CDR3: TGCAGTGCTAGAGATATAGCGGGGGGGTACCAAGAGACCCAGTACTTC. Translated: CSARDIAGGYQETQYF.

The CDR3 bases are TGCAGTGCTAGAGGTCCACCCAACTATGGCTACACCTTC. Amino acids: CSARGPPNYGYTF. The chain is built from TRBV20-1 and TRBJ1-2; D not resolved. CDR3 length: 13 residues. The germline V gene has CDR1 DFQATT and CDR2 SNEGSKA (reference sequence). V was clipped by 1 base and J by 2 bases, with 8 bases between them.

Concerning this clonotype: No conserved phenylalanine or tryptophan ends this CDR3, so it is likely a read error. The chain couples TRBV19 to TRBJ2-5; 9 bases match TRBD1. The V gene end was trimmed by 5 bases and the J gene end by 6 bases; junction bases not matched to a gene: 7. Germline V lookup: CDR1 LNHDA, CDR2 SQIVND (reference sequence). The CDR3 covers 14 residues. The CDR3 loop reads CASSVTGGGQTQYL. DNA for the CDR3: TGTGCCAGTAGTGTGACAGGGGGGGGGCAGACCCAGTACTTA.

The chain combines TRBV5-4 with TRBJ2-7, with D unclear. Germline assignment: CDR1 SGHNT and CDR2 YYREEE (reference sequence). The CDR3 sequence is 13 residues long. V gave up 3 bases and J gave up 4 bases, with 11 bases separating them. Here the CDR3 DNA reads TGTGCCAGCAGCTCGGCCGGAGCATACGAGCAGTACTTC. Amino acids: CASSSAGAYEQYF.

There are many counts of this clonotype. The rearrangement joins TRBV29-1 to TRBJ2-7; 8 positions match TRBD1. The CDR3 has 14 amino acids. The germline CDR1 and CDR2 sequences are SQVTM and ANQGSEA. The ends lost 6 bases at V and 3 bases at J; junction bases unmatched: 10. The CDR3 loop reads CSVVGQGTLYEQYF. The CDR3 DNA follows: TGCAGCGTCGTAGGACAGGGTACACTCTACGAGCAGTACTTC.

The rearrangement joins TRBV15 to TRBJ2-7; D unresolved. This CDR3 region has 13 residues. CDR1 and CDR2 (germline): LNHNV, YYDKDF (reference sequence). The ends were cut back, 1 base at V and 2 bases at J, with 6 bases in the middle. The CDR3: CATSRVLPYEQYF. CDR3 bases: TGTGCCACCAGCAGAGTACTACCCTACGAGCAGTACTTC.

This chain connects TRBV5-1 to TRBJ2-3, with 10 positions matching TRBD2. The CDR3 runs to 15 residues. V dropped 7 bases and J dropped 4; count of bases not matched to a gene: 9. Germline CDR1 reads SGHRS; CDR2 reads YFSETQ. The CDR3 region has the DNA TGCGCCAGCCGGGTAGCGGGGGGCGGGGCAGATACGCAGTATTTT. Translation gives CASRVAGGGADTQYF. Supplemented by reference TRBV5-1 and TRBJ2-3, the full variable domain reads KAGVTQTPRYLIKTRGQQVTLSCSPISGHRSVSWYQQTPGQGLQFLFEYFSETQRNKGNFPGRFSGRQFSNSRSEMNVSTLELGDSALYLCASRVAGGGADTQYFGPGTRLTVL.

This rearrangement joins TRBV15 to TRBJ1-2; D remains ambiguous. V was clipped by 5 bases and J by 8 bases, with 15 bases between them. Germline CDR1 LNHNV, CDR2 YYDKDF (reference sequence). There are 13 residues in the CDR3. Written as DNA, the CDR3 is TGTGCCACCAGCCGGACTCAAACGAACGGCTACACCTTC. Translating gives CATSRTQTNGYTF.

Only one count was recorded for this clonotype. The CDR3 nucleotides read TGTGCCAGCAGTGAGTCGGGGATCCATTCACCCCTCCACTTT. The encoded protein is CASSESGIHSPLHF. The J gene is TRBJ1-6, the V gene TRBV25-1, with D hard to call. V was shortened by 3 bases and J by 8 bases, with 11 bases between the two germline ends. Germline lookup yields CDR1 MGHDK and CDR2 SYGVNS. The CDR3 covers 14 residues. The variable domain in full, with the rest retrieved from reference TRBV25-1 and TRBJ1-6, is EADIYQTPRYLVIGTGKKITLECSQTMGHDKMYWYQQDPGMELHLIHYSYGVNSTEKGDLSSESTVSRIRTEHFPLTLESARPSHTSQYLCASSESGIHSPLHFGNGTRLTVT.

This clonotype appeared many times. The chain uses TRBV6-2 or TRBV6-3 and TRBJ2-1; 9 bases align to TRBD2. This CDR3 spans 12 amino acids. V dropped 8 bases and J dropped 9; count of bases not matched to a gene: 5. Germline CDR1 is MNHEY and CDR2 is SVGEGT. CDR3 coding DNA: TGTGCCAGCTTAGCGGGGGAAGGTGAGCAGTTCTTC. Translated: CASLAGEGEQFF.

V usage is TRBV5-1 and J usage is TRBJ1-4; D remains ambiguous. CDR3 size: 12 residues. The V gene's germline CDR1 is SGHRS and CDR2 YFSETQ. V lost 4 bases and J 5 bases, leaving 6 bases between the germline ends. CDR3 in DNA: TGCGCCAGCAGCCAGAACAATGAAAAACTGTTTTTT. Encoded protein: CASSQNNEKLFF.

The rearrangement links TRBV24-1 to TRBJ2-1; 8 nucleotides line up with TRBD2. V was clipped by 4 bases and J by 9 bases; unmatched bases: 13. The CDR3 length is 16 residues. Germline V gives CDR1 KGHDR, CDR2 SFDVKD. The CDR3 DNA sequence: TGTGCCACCAGTGACCCAACTAGCGGACCGTCCCCTGAGCAGTTCTTC. Its translation is CATSDPTSGPSPEQFF.